The 25 T cell receptor beta chains below were found in one sample sequenced in a study of cytomegalovirus exposure and HLA in healthy donors. PCR primers comprised 60 Vbeta and 13 Jbeta primers. Profiled with immunoSEQ multiplex PCR; TCRdb holds only in-frame clones, not every one. The sample contains 110,000 or so clones, 70% to 85% of which appear only once. Sequenced sample: PBMCs. The origin of the receptors is a woman in her late teens or twenties in good health and CMV-seronegative.

J is TRBJ1-2 and V is TRBV27, with unresolved D. The germline CDR1 and CDR2 sequences are MNHEY and SMNVEV (reference sequence). The CDR3 has 13 residues. Trimming cost V 3 bases and J 6 bases, with 11 bases left between them. This CDR3 reads CASSFRSGNGYTF. CDR3 in DNA: TGTGCCAGCAGTTTCCGGAGCGGGAATGGCTACACCTTC.

V is TRBV5-1 and J is TRBJ2-6; the D is unclear. CDR3 length: 15 amino acids. The germline V and J ends were trimmed by 0 bases and 0 bases, with 4 bases remaining between them. Germline CDR1 SGHRS, CDR2 YFSETQ. Here the CDR3 reads CASSLEHSGANVLTF. Written as DNA, the CDR3 is TGCGCCAGCAGCTTGGAACACTCTGGGGCCAACGTCCTGACTTTC.

This clone was recorded only once. The chain recombines TRBV6-5 with TRBJ2-7, with D perhaps matching TRBD2 (7 bases). The CDR3 has 13 amino acids. Trimming took off 6 bases at V and 3 bases at J, with 12 bases between the two ends. The V gene's germline CDR1 is MNHEY and CDR2 SVGAGI. The CDR3 DNA follows: TGTGCCAGCAGAGGGGGGGGCGTCTACGAGCAGTACTTC. It translates to CASRGGGVYEQYF.

The chain employs TRBV6-5 and TRBJ1-1; D is unresolved. Germline values: CDR1 MNHEY, CDR2 SVGAGI. The ends were cut back, 0 bases at V and 8 bases at J, with 10 bases in the middle. The CDR3 contains 13 residues. CDR3 sequence (DNA): TGTGCCAGCAGTTACTCCCTGAACTACGAAGCTTTCTTT. This encodes CASSYSLNYEAFF.

The chain uses TRBV7-6 and TRBJ1-3; D may be TRBD1 (6 bases). The germline V gene has CDR1 SGHVS and CDR2 FNYEAQ. V lost 5 bases to trimming and J lost 4 bases, with 9 bases between them. This CDR3 is 13 amino acids long. This CDR3 reads CASSQTGGNTIYF. In DNA form, the CDR3 reads TGTGCCAGCAGCCAAACAGGGGGAAACACCATATATTTT.

This clone has more than one count but fewer than ten. This chain links TRBV28 with TRBJ2-7; 7 nucleotides match TRBD2. There are 15 residues in the CDR3. The germline CDR1 and CDR2 sequences are MDHEN and SYDVKM. V lost 10 bases and J lost 5; bases outside the gene matches: 17. The CDR3 protein is CATEGRGTGSDEQYF. In DNA form, the CDR3 reads TGTGCCACCGAAGGGAGGGGCACGGGATCGGACGAGCAGTACTTC.

The chain joins TRBV15 to TRBJ2-4, with TRBD1 matching over 8 bases. This CDR3 has 17 amino acids. CDR1 LNHNV and CDR2 YYDKDF come from the germline V gene (reference sequence). V lost 3 bases to trimming and J lost 0 bases; unmatched junction nucleotides: 7. The CDR3 loop is CATSRKTGDIAKNIQYF. As DNA, the CDR3 is TGTGCCACCAGCAGGAAGACAGGGGACATAGCCAAAAACATTCAGTACTTC.

On this clone itself: The sample holds other DNA sequences that translate to the same CDR3. The chain has TRBV6-5 and TRBJ2-3; possible D gene TRBD1, 6 bases. V gave up 3 bases and J gave up 0 bases, with 7 bases separating them. Germline V gene lookup returns CDR1 MNHEY and CDR2 SVGAGI. CDR3 size: 14 residues. The CDR3 loop reads CASSYDRSTDTQYF. In DNA, the CDR3 is TGTGCCAGCAGTTATGACAGGAGCACAGATACGCAGTATTTT.

The table lists this clone with a count of one. The chain employs TRBV10-3 and TRBJ2-3, with a weak D call TRBD1 (6 bases). In germline, CDR1 is ENHRY, CDR2 SYGVKD. Trimming left V 11 bases short and J 3 bases short, with 9 bases between. The CDR3 has 11 amino acids. CDR3 bases: TGTGCCGCACAGGGAACAGATACGCAGTATTTT. Protein sequence: CAAQGTDTQYF.

This chain connects TRBV25-1 to TRBJ2-3; D unclear. The CDR3 is 14 residues long. Germline V lookup: CDR1 MGHDK, CDR2 SYGVNS. Between the trimmed V and J ends, which lost 2 bases and 3 bases, there was a span of 9 bases. CDR3 region: CASSERVRTDTQYF. The CDR3 nucleotides are TGTGCCAGCAGTGAAAGAGTCAGGACAGATACGCAGTATTTT.

The chain is built from TRBV21-1 and TRBJ2-7; TRBD2, the D gene given by the table, was not confirmed from the DNA. TRBV21-1 is listed as a pseudogene. The CDR3 is 14 residues long. This chain's CDR3 is CASTEGPRLYEQYV. The DNA for the CDR3 is TGTGCCAGCACGGAGGGACCGAGGCTCTACGAGCAGTACGTC.

V and J are TRBV7-6 and TRBJ2-5, with 7 bases lining up with TRBD2. Germline values: CDR1 SGHVS, CDR2 FNYEAQ. The V gene end was trimmed by 0 bases and the J gene end by 11 bases; junction bases not matched to a gene: 6. CDR3 length: 13 amino acids. In DNA, the CDR3 is TGTGCCAGCAGCTTAGCGGGAGGGACGGAGCAGTACTTC. Translation: CASSLAGGTEQYF.

The rearrangement joins TRBV6-6 to TRBJ1-2, with 9 bases lining up with TRBD1. Per germline, CDR1 MNHNY and CDR2 SVGAGI (reference sequence). The CDR3 extends over 14 amino acids. The V segment lost 9 bases and the J segment 5 bases; nucleotides outside the gene matches: 10. In DNA form, the CDR3 reads TGTGCCAGTGGCCGGGACAGGGAAGGGTATGGCTACACCTTC. Protein: CASGRDREGYGYTF.

CDR3 DNA sequence: TGTGCCAGCAGCCCTAGACAGGGCCAAGAGACCCAGTACTTC. Translating it yields CASSPRQGQETQYF. The chain carries TRBV13 and TRBJ2-5, with 7 bases aligning to TRBD1. This CDR3 has 14 amino acids. CDR1 is PRHDT and CDR2 is FYEKMQ in the germline V gene (reference sequence). The V and J ends lost 5 bases and 1 base, in that order; junction bases with no gene match: 4.

The chain employs TRBV6-1 and TRBJ1-3, with 9 bases fitting TRBD1. The CDR3 covers 14 residues. Germline-derived CDR1 and CDR2 are MNHNS and SASEGT. With V trimmed by 5 bases and J by 4 bases, 3 bases remained unmatched. The CDR3 sequence is CASSRTGEGNTIYF. In nucleotides, the CDR3 is TGTGCCAGCAGTCGGACAGGGGAGGGAAACACCATATATTTT.

This chain joins TRBV19 and TRBJ1-1; 9 bases line up with TRBD1. Germline V CDR1 and CDR2: LNHDA, SQIVND (reference sequence). The CDR3 length is 16 residues. V shed 3 bases and J 7 bases; nucleotides not matched to a gene: 12. The DNA of the CDR3 is TGTGCCAGTAGTATTCTCCCGGGACAGGGCTTCCGTGAAGCTTTCTTT. This encodes CASSILPGQGFREAFF.

The V call is TRBV7-8, the J call TRBJ1-1, with no clear D. This CDR3 contains 13 residues. Germline lookup yields CDR1 SGHVS and CDR2 FQNEAQ. The V gene lost 1 base and the J gene lost 4 bases, with 7 bases spanning the gap. The CDR3 here is CASSLGELTEAFF. CDR3 bases: TGTGCCAGCAGCTTAGGCGAGCTCACTGAAGCTTTCTTT.

This clone was counted once. This chain uses TRBV19 with TRBJ2-3; 8 nucleotides agree with TRBD2. Losses at the gene ends were 7 bases for V and 4 bases for J; bases not matched to a gene: 7. Germline CDR1 and CDR2: LNHDA and SQIVND (reference sequence). The length of the CDR3 is 14 residues. The CDR3 DNA sequence: TGTGCCAGTACGAACGGGGGGGGTTCAGATACGCAGTATTTT. This translates into CASTNGGGSDTQYF.

This clone appeared a few times. In the same sample, other DNA sequences code for this CDR3. The CDR3 here is CASSQTSGSSYEQYF. The CDR3 nucleotides are TGCGCCAGCAGCCAAACTAGCGGTAGCTCCTACGAGCAGTACTTC. The chain uses TRBV4-1 and TRBJ2-7; 8 bases are shared with TRBD2. Germline CDR1 and CDR2: MGHRA and YSYEKL. Losses at the gene ends were 2 bases for V and 0 bases for J; bases not matched to a gene: 3. CDR3 length equals 15 residues.

This sequence joins TRBV5-1 and TRBJ1-2, with D possibly being TRBD1 (6 bases). CDR3 length: 14 amino acids. Between the trimmed V and J ends, which lost 1 base and 4 bases, there was a span of 11 bases. In germline, CDR1 is SGHRS, CDR2 YFSETQ. The CDR3 nucleotides read TGCGCCAGCAGCTTGCAGGGGCCCGCCTATGGCTACACCTTC. Its translation: CASSLQGPAYGYTF.

V usage is TRBV28 and J usage is TRBJ2-5; 9 bases match TRBD1. Per the germline V gene, CDR1 is MDHEN and CDR2 is SYDVKM. CDR3 size: 17 residues. Trimming at V came to 5 bases and at J to 0 bases, leaving 10 bases not matched to a gene. Here the CDR3 reads CASSGIRDRDYQETQYF. The CDR3 DNA follows: TGTGCCAGCAGTGGTATAAGGGACAGGGACTACCAAGAGACCCAGTACTTC.

This chain uses TRBV7-2 with TRBJ1-5; D is perhaps TRBD1 (6 bases). The CDR3 sequence is 16 residues long. Germline V gene lookup returns CDR1 SGHTA and CDR2 FQGNSA. V lost 5 bases to trimming and J lost 2 bases, with 16 bases between them. CDR3 residues: CASSTDSLRGNQPQHF. CDR3 nucleotide sequence: TGTGCCAGCAGCACGGACAGTTTACGTGGCAATCAGCCCCAGCATTTT.

The chain is built from TRBV29-1 and TRBJ2-1; 8 nucleotides agree with TRBD2. V trimming: 5 bases; J trimming: 2 bases; junction bases outside the gene matches: 8. This CDR3 is built from 15 residues. Germline CDR1 is SQVTM and CDR2 is ANQGSEA. The CDR3 DNA is TGCAGCGTTCGCTTTCGGACTAGCACCTACAATGAGCAGTTCTTC. This codes for CSVRFRTSTYNEQFF.

The chain has TRBV5-1 and TRBJ2-3, with D uncertain. Germline CDR1 and CDR2: SGHRS and YFSETQ. CDR3 length: 14 residues. The V end lost 2 bases, the J end lost 0 bases, and 7 bases lay between the germline ends. CDR3 residues: CASSFTASTDTQYF. For the CDR3, the DNA is TGCGCCAGCAGCTTTACAGCTAGCACAGATACGCAGTATTTT.

The chain is built from TRBV5-1 and TRBJ2-1, with TRBD2 matching over 9 bases. Trimming cost V 0 bases and J 1 base; bases outside gene matches: 5. Germline CDR1 reads SGHRS; CDR2 reads YFSETQ. This CDR3 contains 17 residues. The CDR3 DNA reads as TGCGCCAGCAGCTTGGTAGCGGGGGCTGGTTCCTACAATGAGCAGTTCTTC. Protein product: CASSLVAGAGSYNEQFF.